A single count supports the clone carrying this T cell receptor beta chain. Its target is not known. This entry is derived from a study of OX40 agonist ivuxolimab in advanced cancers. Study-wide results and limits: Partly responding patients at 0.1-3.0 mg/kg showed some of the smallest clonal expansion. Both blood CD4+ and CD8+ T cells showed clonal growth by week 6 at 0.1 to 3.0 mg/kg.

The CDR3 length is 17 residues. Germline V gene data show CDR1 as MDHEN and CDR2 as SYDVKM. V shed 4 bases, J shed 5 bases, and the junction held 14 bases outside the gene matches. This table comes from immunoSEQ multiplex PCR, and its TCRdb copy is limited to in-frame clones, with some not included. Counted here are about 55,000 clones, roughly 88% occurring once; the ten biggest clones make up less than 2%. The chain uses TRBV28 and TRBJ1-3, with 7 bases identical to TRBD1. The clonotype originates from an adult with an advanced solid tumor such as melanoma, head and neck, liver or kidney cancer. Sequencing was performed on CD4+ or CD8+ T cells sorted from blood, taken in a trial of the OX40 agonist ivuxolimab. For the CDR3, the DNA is TGTGCCAGCAGTTCGTCAAGCACAGGGGCAAGTCGAAACACCATATATTTT. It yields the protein CASSSSSTGASRNTIYF.